Listed here are 6 T cell receptor beta chains from one sample, sequenced in a study of blood T cell repertoires in COVID-19. Some clones are missing from TCRdb's copy, which holds only in-frame ones; the method was immunoSEQ multiplex PCR. This sample yields roughly 150,000 clones, of which about 81% are seen a single time; under 13% belongs to the top ten. Material: peripheral blood. These receptors were taken from a human donor in a cohort sampled during active COVID-19.

This clone occurred once. The chain employs TRBV30 and TRBJ2-5; D gene ambiguous. This CDR3 has 13 amino acids. Deletions cut 0 bases from V and 1 base from J, with 6 bases between. CDR1 GTSNPN and CDR2 SVGIG come from the germline V gene (reference sequence). The CDR3 spells CAWSVGSQETQYF. The CDR3 nucleotides read TGTGCCTGGAGTGTGGGCAGCCAAGAGACCCAGTACTTC.

The chain recombines TRBV29-1 with TRBJ2-3; TRBD2 agrees at 8 bases. CDR1 and CDR2 (germline): SQVTM, ANQGSEA. The J segment lost 4 bases and the V segment lost 7 bases, leaving 10 bases of the junction unmatched. The CDR3 loop spans 14 amino acids. The chain's CDR3 is CSARLSGGADTQYF. The DNA of the CDR3 is TGCAGCGCCCGACTAAGCGGGGGCGCAGATACGCAGTATTTT.

This clone was recorded only once. This rearrangement joins TRBV15 to TRBJ1-5; 9 bases map to TRBD1. Trimming removed 5 bases from V and 6 bases from J; junction bases left unmatched: 11. Germline V lookup: CDR1 LNHNV, CDR2 YYDKDF (reference sequence). CDR3 length: 16 residues. The CDR3 protein is CATSAWTGDVIQPQHF. The CDR3 nucleotides read TGTGCCACCAGCGCCTGGACAGGGGATGTCATTCAGCCCCAGCATTTT.

This rearrangement joins TRBV5-8 to TRBJ2-7, with 7 nucleotides matching TRBD2. Trimming took 2 bases from V and 7 from J; bases not matched to a gene: 18. The CDR3 extends over 17 amino acids. Germline lookup yields CDR1 SGHTS and CDR2 YDEGEE. The CDR3 DNA is TGTGCCAGCAGCTTAGGACTAGTTCTGAAGATTGTAAAAGAGCAGTACTTC. This translates into CASSLGLVLKIVKEQYF.

V gene TRBV6-2 or TRBV6-3 combines with J gene TRBJ1-2; 7 positions match TRBD1. CDR1 MNHEY and CDR2 SVGEGT come from the germline V gene. Trimming took 4 bases from V and 4 from J; bases not matched to a gene: 12. This CDR3 comprises 16 residues. The CDR3 DNA sequence: TGTGCCAGCAGTTCGACAGGGACAGCAGGCGGCTATGGCTACACCTTC. The encoded protein is CASSSTGTAGGYGYTF.

This chain joins TRBV5-6 and TRBJ2-7, with 8 bases aligning to TRBD1. The CDR3 covers 14 residues. The ends lost 1 base at V and 4 bases at J; junction bases unmatched: 4. CDR1 SGHDT and CDR2 YYEEEE come from the germline V gene. Here the CDR3 DNA reads TGTGCCAGCAGCTTGACCGGGACAGGTTACGAGCAGTACTTC. It encodes CASSLTGTGYEQYF.